This passage covers 16 T cell receptor beta chains from one sample sequenced in a study of cytomegalovirus exposure and HLA in healthy donors. The PCR was carried out with 60 Vbeta primers and 13 Jbeta primers. Here immunoSEQ multiplex PCR was the method, and the copy in TCRdb shows in-frame clones only, minus some. The sample lists fewer than 200,000 clones; more than 70% were seen once. The material sequenced was PBMCs. These receptors all come from a male donor in good health and CMV-seronegative.

This clone was observed once. The chain joins TRBV5-6 to TRBJ2-1, with D tentatively TRBD2 (6 bases). Trimming removed 0 bases from V and 0 bases from J, with 7 bases in between. The CDR3 loop spans 15 amino acids. Germline V gene lookup returns CDR1 SGHDT and CDR2 YYEEEE. The chain's CDR3 is CASSLVGSSYNEQFF. DNA for the CDR3: TGTGCCAGCAGCTTGGTCGGGAGCTCCTACAATGAGCAGTTCTTC.

There are a few counts of this clone. A junction boundary mismatches the germline segment, possibly from a read error. V gene TRBV4-1 combines with J gene TRBJ2-7; D ambiguous. Germline loops: CDR1 MGHRA, CDR2 YSYEKL. This CDR3 contains 12 residues. The CDR3 DNA follows: TGCGCCAGCAGCCAAGATAGGAGTTATGTCATCTTC. It is translated as CASSQDRSYVIF.

This sequence joins TRBV19 and TRBJ2-7; 10 positions match TRBD1. The length of the CDR3 is 15 residues. V gave up 3 bases and J gave up 5 bases; unmatched junction bases: 7. Per germline, CDR1 LNHDA and CDR2 SQIVND (reference sequence). The CDR3, as DNA: TGTGCCAGTAGTATGTGGGACAGGGGCAGCAACGAGCAGTACTTC. Translated: CASSMWDRGSNEQYF.

This clone was seen a few times. V and J are TRBV12-5 and TRBJ2-2; D not certain. Between the trimmed V and J ends, which lost 1 base and 0 bases, there was a span of 6 bases. The CDR3 sequence is 15 residues long. Germline assignment: CDR1 LGHNT and CDR2 FRNRAP. CDR3 loop: CASGLAFANTGELFF. The DNA of the CDR3 is TGTGCTAGTGGTTTGGCCTTCGCGAACACCGGGGAGCTGTTTTTT.

This clone was recorded a few times. The chain uses TRBV11-3 and TRBJ1-1, with TRBD1 identical over 10 bases. V was pared by 5 bases and J by 8 bases, with 2 bases of the junction left unmatched. There are 12 residues in the CDR3. The germline V gene encodes CDR1 SGHNT and CDR2 YENEEA. The CDR3 DNA sequence: TGTGCCAGCAGCCCGACAGGGGGCGAAGCTTTCTTT. Protein sequence: CASSPTGGEAFF. Together with reference TRBV11-3 and TRBJ1-1, the CDR3 gives the full variable domain: EAGVVQSPRYKIIEKKQPVAFWCNPISGHNTLYWYLQNLGQGPELLIRYENEEAVDDSQLPKDRFSAERLKGVDSTLKIQPAELGDSAVYLCASSPTGGEAFFGQGTRLTVV.

This clone occurred once. The chain is built from TRBV4-1 and TRBJ2-5, with D possibly TRBD1 on 5 matching bases. The CDR3 spans 14 residues. The ends were cut back, 4 bases at V and 7 bases at J, with 16 bases in the middle. Looked up from germline, CDR1 is MGHRA and CDR2 is YSYEKL. CDR3 region: CASSPQGKSGTQYF. In DNA, the CDR3 is TGCGCCAGCAGCCCTCAGGGAAAGTCCGGGACCCAGTACTTC.

As to this clone: Sequence at one end of the junction differs from germline and may be a read error. The genes are TRBV7-9 and TRBJ1-5, with D hard to call. CDR3 size: 17 residues. The germline gives CDR1 SEHNR, CDR2 FQNEAQ (reference sequence). The CDR3 protein is CSSSSSTTGIFNQPQHF. CDR3 nucleotide sequence: TGTTCCAGCAGCTCCTCTACTACCGGGATCTTTAATCAGCCCCAGCATTTT.

V and J are TRBV5-6 and TRBJ2-5, with TRBD1 matching over 7 bases. The CDR3 totals 14 residues. CDR1 and CDR2 from the germline V gene are SGHDT and YYEEEE. V was pared by 4 bases and J by 3 bases, with 6 bases of the junction left unmatched. CDR3 in amino acids: CASSRIQGKETQYF. In DNA form, the CDR3 reads TGTGCCAGCAGCCGGATACAGGGGAAAGAGACCCAGTACTTC.

This chain connects TRBV6-1 to TRBJ2-5; D gene unclear. The CDR3 spans 13 residues. Germline loops: CDR1 MNHNS, CDR2 SASEGT. V dropped 5 bases and J dropped 5 bases, with 12 bases sitting between them. The CDR3 bases are TGTGCCAGCAGTCAACCAACGGTGGAGACCCAGTACTTC. Protein sequence: CASSQPTVETQYF.

J is TRBJ1-1 and V is TRBV10-3; TRBD1 agrees at 8 bases. Germline-derived CDR1 and CDR2 are ENHRY and SYGVKD. V trimming: 4 bases; J trimming: 5 bases; junction bases outside the gene matches: 18. This CDR3 has 18 amino acids. The CDR3 DNA sequence: TGTGCCATCAGTGGCTCAGGGCAGGGGGACAGGTTTCGGACTGAAGCTTTCTTT. The encoded protein is CAISGSGQGDRFRTEAFF.

The V call is TRBV18, the J call TRBJ1-1; D gene ambiguous. The CDR3 is 14 amino acids. Deletions cut 3 bases from V and 1 base from J, with 9 bases between. Germline CDR1 and CDR2: KGHSH and LQKENI. The CDR3 loop reads CASSPGQENTEAFF. CDR3 in DNA: TGTGCCAGCTCACCGGGTCAGGAGAACACTGAAGCTTTCTTT. The whole variable domain, filled in from reference TRBV18 and TRBJ1-1, reads NAGVMQNPRHLVRRRGQEARLRCSPMKGHSHVYWYRQLPEEGLKFMVYLQKENIIDESGMPKERFSAEFPKEGPSILRIQQVVRGDSAAYFCASSPGQENTEAFFGQGTRLTVV.

This chain links TRBV19 with TRBJ2-2, with a tentative D call TRBD1 (5 bases). From germline, CDR1 is LNHDA and CDR2 SQIVND (reference sequence). V dropped 6 bases and J dropped 7 bases, with 21 bases sitting between them. The CDR3 totals 16 residues. The CDR3 coding sequence is TGTGCCAGTAGCATCACCACTCTTCAGGGTGGCGGGGAGCTGTTTTTT. It yields the protein CASSITTLQGGGELFF. The complete variable domain, with remaining parts taken from reference TRBV19 and TRBJ2-2, reads DGGITQSPKYLFRKEGQNVTLSCEQNLNHDAMYWYRQDPGQGLRLIYYSQIVNDFQKGDIAEGYSVSREKKESFPLTVTSAQKNPTAFYLCASSITTLQGGGELFFGEGSRLTVL.

With regard to this clone: Compared with germline, one end of the junction differs, possibly owing to a read error. The rearrangement uses TRBV20-1 and TRBJ1-2; 8 bases line up with TRBD1. The length of the CDR3 is 11 residues. Germline V gene data show CDR1 as DFQATT and CDR2 as SNEGSKA (reference sequence). The CDR3 loop reads CAGQGDYGYTF. DNA of the CDR3: TGTGCCGGACAGGGCGACTATGGCTACACCTTC.

This clone has just a few counts. V is TRBV7-3 and J is TRBJ2-5; 8 nucleotides agree with TRBD2. Per the germline V gene, CDR1 is SGHTA and CDR2 is FQGTGA. The V and J ends lost 3 bases and 1 base, in that order; junction bases with no gene match: 10. This CDR3 region has 17 residues. The CDR3 bases are TGTGCCAGCAGCTTGGGACCCATAGCGGGGCCCCAAGAGACCCAGTACTTC. Translation gives CASSLGPIAGPQETQYF. Supplemented by reference TRBV7-3 and TRBJ2-5, the full variable domain reads GAGVSQTPSNKVTEKGKYVELRCDPISGHTALYWYRQSLGQGPEFLIYFQGTGAADDSGLPNDRFFAVRPEGSVSTLKIQRTERGDSAVYLCASSLGPIAGPQETQYFGPGTRLLVL.

This chain uses TRBV9 with TRBJ2-2; 9 bases fit TRBD2. The CDR3 is made up of 16 amino acids. Germline CDR1 is SGDLS and CDR2 is YYNGEE. Trimming at V came to 3 bases and at J to 2 bases, leaving 5 bases not matched to a gene. The CDR3 DNA follows: TGTGCCAGCAGCGGTGGGGGACTAGCTAACACCGGGGAGCTGTTTTTT. Translating gives CASSGGGLANTGELFF.

The chain is built from TRBV11-1 and TRBJ2-5; TRBD1 aligns across 11 bases. The end of the DNA fits TRBJ2-7 better, so the J call may be wrong. Germline CDR1 reads SGHAT; CDR2 reads FQDESV (reference sequence). CDR3 length: 14 amino acids. The DNA of the CDR3 is TGTGCCAGCAGCCCCGGGACAGGGGGGTACGAGCAGTACTTC. Amino acids: CASSPGTGGYEQYF.